Here is one TCR beta chain with its context. As originally analysed: How many nucleated cells were present was estimated from reference gene primer amplification. Here immunoSEQ multiplex PCR was the method, and the copy in TCRdb shows in-frame clones only, minus some. That table furnishes V, J and clone size, whereas the DNA furnished D and trimming. This repertoire shows about 120,000 clones, roughly 87% found once; its top ten account for over 20%. V was cut by 4 bases and J by 0 bases, with 12 bases left in between. From germline, CDR1 is MNHEY and CDR2 SVGAGI. The CDR3 contains 15 residues. This sample is part of a study of blood T cell repertoires in COVID-19. Study background: Italy, Spain and the United States were the sources of the convalescent and acute COVID-19 samples. From T cells, B-cell-depleted T cells, or PBMCs came the material, which was cDNA or gDNA.

The receptor's source is an elderly woman with acute or convalescent COVID-19. This sequence joins TRBV6-5 and TRBJ1-1; possibly TRBD1 for D (5 bases). Material for sequencing was peripheral blood. The CDR3 DNA follows: TGTGCCAGCAGTTCAACACGACAGATGAACACTGAAGCTTTCTTT. Amino acid sequence: CASSSTRQMNTEAFF.